This TCR beta chain was sequenced in a study of blood T cell repertoires in COVID-19. The wider study: Samples of COVID-19 (acute and convalescent) were obtained from the United States, Italy and Spain. From T cells, B-cell-depleted T cells, or PBMCs came the material, which was cDNA or gDNA.

Germline assignment: CDR1 LGHNA and CDR2 YSLEER. The ends lost 4 bases at V and 5 bases at J; junction bases unmatched: 6. This CDR3 is built from 16 residues. The protocol was immunoSEQ multiplex PCR, while the TCRdb copy is restricted to in-frame clones and leaves out a portion. The table has about 35,000 clones, 80% to 90% seen once. J is TRBJ2-5 and V is TRBV4-3; 14 bases line up with TRBD2. The receptor was derived from a human donor in a cohort sampled during active COVID-19. The sequenced material came from peripheral blood. The CDR3 sequence is CASSPGTSGGRETQYF. The CDR3 DNA reads TGCGCCAGCAGCCCCGGGACTAGCGGGGGTCGTGAGACCCAGTACTTC.